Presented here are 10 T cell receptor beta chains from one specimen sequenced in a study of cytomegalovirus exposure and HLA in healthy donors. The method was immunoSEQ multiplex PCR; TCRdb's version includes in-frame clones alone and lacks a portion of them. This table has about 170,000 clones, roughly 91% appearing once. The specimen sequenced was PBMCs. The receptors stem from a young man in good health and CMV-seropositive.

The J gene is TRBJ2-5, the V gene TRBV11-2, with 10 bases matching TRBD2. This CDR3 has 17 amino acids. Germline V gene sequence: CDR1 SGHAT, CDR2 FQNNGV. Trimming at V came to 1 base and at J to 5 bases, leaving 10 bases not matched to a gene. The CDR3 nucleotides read TGTGCCAGCAGCTTAGGGGGAGCTAGCGGGAGTTGGGAGACCCAGTACTTC. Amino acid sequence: CASSLGGASGSWETQYF.

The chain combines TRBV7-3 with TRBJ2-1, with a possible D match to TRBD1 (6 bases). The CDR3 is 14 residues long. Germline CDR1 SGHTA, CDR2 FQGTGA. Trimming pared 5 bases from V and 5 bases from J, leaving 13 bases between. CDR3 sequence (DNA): TGTGCCAGCAGCAAGGGGGAGTCCAACAATGAGCAGTTCTTC. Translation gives CASSKGESNNEQFF.

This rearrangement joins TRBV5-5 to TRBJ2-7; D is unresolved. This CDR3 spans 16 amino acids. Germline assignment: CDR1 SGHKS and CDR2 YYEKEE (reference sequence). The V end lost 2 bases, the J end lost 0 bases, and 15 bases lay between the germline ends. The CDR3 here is CASSLLSSGSSYEQYF. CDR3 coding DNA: TGTGCCAGCAGCTTACTTTCGAGTGGTAGCTCCTACGAGCAGTACTTC.

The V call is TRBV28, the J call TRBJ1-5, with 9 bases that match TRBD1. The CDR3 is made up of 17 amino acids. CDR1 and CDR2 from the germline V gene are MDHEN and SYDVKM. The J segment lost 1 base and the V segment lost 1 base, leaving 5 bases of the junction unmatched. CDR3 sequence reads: CASSLSATGGSNQPQHF. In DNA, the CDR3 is TGTGCCAGCAGTTTATCGGCGACAGGGGGGAGCAATCAGCCCCAGCATTTT. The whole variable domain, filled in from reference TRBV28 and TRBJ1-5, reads DVKVTQSSRYLVKRTGEKVFLECVQDMDHENMFWYRQDPGLGLRLIYFSYDVKMKEKGDIPEGYSVSREKKERFSLILESASTNQTSMYLCASSLSATGGSNQPQHFGDGTRLSIL.

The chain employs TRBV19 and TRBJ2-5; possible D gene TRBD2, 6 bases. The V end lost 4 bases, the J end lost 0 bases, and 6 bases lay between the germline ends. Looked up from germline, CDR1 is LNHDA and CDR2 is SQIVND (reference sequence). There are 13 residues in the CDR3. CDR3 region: CASSTGDQETQYF. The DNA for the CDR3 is TGTGCCAGTAGTACGGGAGACCAAGAGACCCAGTACTTC.

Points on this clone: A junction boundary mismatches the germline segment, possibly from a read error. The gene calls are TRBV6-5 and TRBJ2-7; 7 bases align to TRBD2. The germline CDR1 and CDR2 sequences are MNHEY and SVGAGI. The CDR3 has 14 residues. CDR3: CASRGETSSHEQYF. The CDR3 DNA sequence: TGTGCCAGCAGGGGCGAGACTAGCTCCCACGAGCAGTACTTC.

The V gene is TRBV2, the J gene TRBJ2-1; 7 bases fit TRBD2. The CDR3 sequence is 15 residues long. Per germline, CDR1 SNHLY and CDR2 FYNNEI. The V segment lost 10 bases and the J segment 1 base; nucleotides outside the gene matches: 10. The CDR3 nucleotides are TGTGCCATCGCGGAGGGAGGGACTTCCTACAATGAGCAGTTCTTC. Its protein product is CAIAEGGTSYNEQFF. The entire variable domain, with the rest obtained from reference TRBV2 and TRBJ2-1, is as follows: EPEVTQTPSHQVTQMGQEVILRCVPISNHLYFYWYRQILGQKVEFLVSFYNNEISEKSEIFDDQFSVERPDGSNFTLKIRSTKLEDSAMYFCAIAEGGTSYNEQFFGPGTRLTVL.

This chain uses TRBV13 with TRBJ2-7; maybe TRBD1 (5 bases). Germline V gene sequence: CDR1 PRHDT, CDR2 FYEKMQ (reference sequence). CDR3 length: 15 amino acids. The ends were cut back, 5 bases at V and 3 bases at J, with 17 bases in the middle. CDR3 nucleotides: TGTGCCAGCAGCCGATCCGGGCGACAGTTCTACGAGCAGTACTTC. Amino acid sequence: CASSRSGRQFYEQYF.

The CDR3 DNA reads TGTGCCAGCAGGGGGCGCGGCGGGATAGAGACCCAGTACTTC. Protein sequence: CASRGRGGIETQYF. The gene calls are TRBV6-6 and TRBJ2-5; D might be TRBD2 (6 bases). Germline values: CDR1 MNHNY, CDR2 SVGAGI (reference sequence). The CDR3 runs 14 residues. Deletions cut 6 bases from V and 4 bases from J, with 15 bases between.

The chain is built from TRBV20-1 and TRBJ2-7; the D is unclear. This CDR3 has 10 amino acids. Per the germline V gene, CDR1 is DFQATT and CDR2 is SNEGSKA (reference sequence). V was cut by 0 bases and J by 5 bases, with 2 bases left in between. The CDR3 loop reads CSARDNEQYF. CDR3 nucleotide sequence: TGCAGTGCTAGAGATAACGAGCAGTACTTC.